Listed below are T cell receptor beta chains from one sample, sequenced in a study of response to subunit inactivated influenza vaccine. One entry per CDR3 protein, called by TCRdb with MiXCR from the RT-PCR reads. The sample shows 500,000 to 550,000 distinct CDR3 sequences, approximately 7.6% of them seen only once. The specimen was PBMCs from blood, collected roughly 24 months after vaccination. These receptors were taken from a man in his fifties or sixties who received an inactivated influenza vaccine. Each CDR3 is given with its conserved first and last residue. Each record gives: J gene, clone size, V gene, D gene, CDR3 DNA, CDR3 protein. D genes are given only for firm matches. Size values are once, few and many counts, or a class for expanded clones, and some rows have none.

J: TRBJ1-1
size: few
V: TRBV6-7
D: TRBD1
DNA: TGTGCCAGCAGCAGACCCTGGAAGGGGGCTGGCACTGAAGCTTTCTTT
CDR3: CASSRPWKGAGTEAFF

J: TRBJ1-1
size: many
V: TRBV6-2/TRBV6-3
D: .
DNA: TGTGCCAGCAGCCCCATGGGGGGCGGGTGGACTGAAGCTTTCTTT
CDR3: CASSPMGGGWTEAFF

J: TRBJ1-2
size: once
V: TRBV21-1
D: .
DNA: TGTGCCAGCAGCAAAGTTACAGGGGAAAGGTCTAGCTATGGCTACACCTTC
CDR3: CASSKVTGERSSYGYTF

J: TRBJ2-1
size: many
V: TRBV7-9
D: TRBD1
DNA: TGTGCCAGCAGCTACACACAGGGGAATGAGCAGTTCTTC
CDR3: CASSYTQGNEQFF

J: TRBJ2-1
size: .
V: TRBV5-8
D: .
DNA: TGTGCCAGCAGCAGACTACGAGGTTATTCGGCATACAATGAGCAGTTCTTC
CDR3: CASSRLRGYSAYNEQFF

J: TRBJ2-1
size: .
V: TRBV11-2
D: .
DNA: TGTGCCAGCAGCTTAGAGGAGGGGGGGTCCTTCTTC
CDR3: CASSLEEGGSFF

J: TRBJ1-2
size: .
V: TRBV9
D: .
DNA: TGTGCCAGCAGCCCCCATTTGACCTATGGCTACACCTTC
CDR3: CASSPHLTYGYTF

J: TRBJ1-6
size: .
V: TRBV6-1
D: TRBD1
DNA: TGTGCCAGCAGTATCTCAGACAGGGGGCTGCGTTCACCCCTCCACTTT
CDR3: CASSISDRGLRSPLHF

J: TRBJ2-2
size: many
V: TRBV5-1
D: .
DNA: TGCGCCAGCAGCTCCCTGTCGGGTATGGCCGGGGAGCTGTTTTTT
CDR3: CASSSLSGMAGELFF

J: TRBJ1-5
size: .
V: TRBV27
D: TRBD1
DNA: TGTGCCAGCAGAGTGAGGGGACAGCGAAATCAGCCCCAGCATTTT
CDR3: CASRVRGQRNQPQHF

J: TRBJ2-7
size: few
V: TRBV10-3
D: .
DNA: TGTGCCATCAGTCAAGACCCTCCAGCTCCCTACGAGCAGTACTTC
CDR3: CAISQDPPAPYEQYF

J: TRBJ2-7
size: few
V: TRBV5-1
D: TRBD2
DNA: TGCGCCAGCAGCTTGAGGACTAGCGGTGGGTCCTCCTACGAGCAGTACTTC
CDR3: CASSLRTSGGSSYEQYF

J: TRBJ1-1
size: few
V: TRBV21-1
D: .
DNA: TGTGCCAGCAGCAAAGAGGGCAGGGTGAACACTGAAGCTTTCTTT
CDR3: CASSKEGRVNTEAFF

J: TRBJ2-1
size: many
V: TRBV20-1
D: .
DNA: TGCAGTGCTAGTGGCAGGGGGGCCGGTTCCTACAATGAGCAGTTCTTC
CDR3: CSASGRGAGSYNEQFF

J: TRBJ2-1
size: .
V: TRBV4-3
D: .
DNA: TGCGCCAGCAGCCAAGCGTTCGCCCCGTGGGGCTCCTACAATGAGCAGTTCTTC
CDR3: CASSQAFAPWGSYNEQFF

J: TRBJ2-3
size: many
V: TRBV5-1
D: TRBD2
DNA: TGCGCCAGCAGCTCGGGACTAGAGACAGATACGCAGTATTTT
CDR3: CASSSGLETDTQYF

J: TRBJ2-4
size: .
V: TRBV7-8
D: TRBD2
DNA: TGTGCCAGCAGCACCAGACTAGCGGGGGGGCAGGACTCCAAAAACATTCAGTACTTC
CDR3: CASSTRLAGGQDSKNIQYF

J: TRBJ1-6
size: few
V: TRBV7-2
D: .
DNA: TGTGCCAGCAGCTTAGTTGAGCGGAGTTCACCCCTCCACTTT
CDR3: CASSLVERSSPLHF

J: TRBJ2-6
size: many
V: TRBV29-1
D: .
DNA: TGCAGCGTTGTCAGGGCTGGGGCCAACGTCCTGACTTTC
CDR3: CSVVRAGANVLTF

J: TRBJ2-5
size: .
V: TRBV10-3
D: TRBD2
DNA: TGTGCCATCAGCAACGGGGGGGACCAAGAGACCCAGTACTTC
CDR3: CAISNGGDQETQYF

J: TRBJ2-7
size: few
V: TRBV5-5
D: .
DNA: TGTGCCAGCAGCTTCGGTCCCGTCTCCTACGAGCAGTACTTC
CDR3: CASSFGPVSYEQYF

J: TRBJ2-2
size: few
V: TRBV4-2
D: .
DNA: TGTGCCAGCAGCCAAGGCCCAAACACCGGGGAGCTGTTTTTT
CDR3: CASSQGPNTGELFF

J: TRBJ1-1
size: few
V: TRBV20-1
D: .
DNA: TGCAGTGCTAGAAGGCGTCCAGGGGACACTGAAGCTTTCTTT
CDR3: CSARRRPGDTEAFF

J: TRBJ1-2
size: many
V: TRBV2
D: .
DNA: TGTGCCAGCAGTGAAGGGGTGTCGGGTGGCTACACCTTC
CDR3: CASSEGVSGGYTF

J: TRBJ2-1
size: many
V: TRBV10-3
D: .
DNA: TGTGCCATCAGTGCAACGGCGGGAAGTGGCAATGAGCAGTTCTTC
CDR3: CAISATAGSGNEQFF

J: TRBJ2-1
size: few
V: TRBV6-5
D: .
DNA: TGTGCCAGCAGTTACTCGAATACGTACAATGAGCAGTTCTTC
CDR3: CASSYSNTYNEQFF

J: TRBJ2-1
size: .
V: TRBV5-1
D: .
DNA: TGCGCCAGCAGAGGGGGGTTAGACTACAATGAGCAGTTCTTC
CDR3: CASRGGLDYNEQFF

J: TRBJ2-1
size: few
V: TRBV20-1
D: TRBD1
DNA: TGCAGTGCCGGGCCCCGGGACAGATACAATGAGCAGTTCTTC
CDR3: CSAGPRDRYNEQFF

J: TRBJ2-1
size: .
V: TRBV15
D: .
DNA: TGTGCCACCAGCAGAGAGTTCGTGCTGGGGGACAAATCCTACAATGAGCAGTTCTTC
CDR3: CATSREFVLGDKSYNEQFF

J: TRBJ2-1
size: many
V: TRBV27
D: TRBD2
DNA: TGTGCCAGCAGCCGAGCGGGGGTATCCTACAATGAGCAGTTCTTC
CDR3: CASSRAGVSYNEQFF

J: TRBJ2-2
size: few
V: TRBV27
D: .
DNA: TGTGCCAGCAGCCACGTCCCGTGGCAGGGGCTGATGAACACCGGGGAGCTGTTTTTT
CDR3: CASSHVPWQGLMNTGELFF

J: TRBJ2-1
size: .
V: TRBV14
D: .
DNA: TGTGCCAGCAGCCAAGCTGCTTACTACAATGAGCAGTTCTTC
CDR3: CASSQAAYYNEQFF

J: TRBJ1-5
size: many
V: TRBV5-1
D: TRBD1
DNA: TGCGCCAGCAGCTCCGGGCAGGGGGCAAAACAGCCCCAGCATTTT
CDR3: CASSSGQGAKQPQHF

J: TRBJ2-1
size: many
V: TRBV30
D: .
DNA: TGTGCCTGGAGTGTAGGTCGGCGGGCGACCTCCTACAATGAGCAGTTCTTC
CDR3: CAWSVGRRATSYNEQFF

J: TRBJ1-1
size: few
V: TRBV7-9
D: .
DNA: TGTGCCAGCAGCTTACCGGGACATCTTGAAGCTTTCTTT
CDR3: CASSLPGHLEAFF

J: TRBJ2-1
size: many
V: TRBV12-3/TRBV12-4
D: .
DNA: TGTGCCAGCAGGCCTCCGGAGGGAGTTTCCTACAATGAGCAGTTCTTC
CDR3: CASRPPEGVSYNEQFF

J: TRBJ1-1
size: many
V: TRBV12-3/TRBV12-4
D: .
DNA: TGTGCCAGCAGCAAGAACTTGAACACTGAAGCTTTCTTT
CDR3: CASSKNLNTEAFF